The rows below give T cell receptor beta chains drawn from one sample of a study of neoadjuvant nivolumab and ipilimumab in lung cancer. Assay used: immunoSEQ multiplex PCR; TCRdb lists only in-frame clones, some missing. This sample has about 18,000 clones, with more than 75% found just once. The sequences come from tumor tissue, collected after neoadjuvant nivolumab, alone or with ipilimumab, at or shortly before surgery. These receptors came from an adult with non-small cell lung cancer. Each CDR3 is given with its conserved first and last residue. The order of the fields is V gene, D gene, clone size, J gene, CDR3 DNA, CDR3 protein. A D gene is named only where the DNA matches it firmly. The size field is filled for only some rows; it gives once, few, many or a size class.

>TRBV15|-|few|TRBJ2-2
TGTGCCACCAGTGGGGGCGGGAACACCGGGGAGCTGTTTTTT
CATSGGGNTGELFF
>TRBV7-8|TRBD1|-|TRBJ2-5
TGTGCCAGCAGCTTAGGAAGAACAGGGGGCGAGACCCAGTACTTC
CASSLGRTGGETQYF
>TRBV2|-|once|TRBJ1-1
TGTGCCAGCAAGCGGACAGCGAACACTGAAGCTTTCTTT
CASKRTANTEAFF
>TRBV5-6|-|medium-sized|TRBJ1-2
TGTGCCAGCAGCTCGGGACCGGCGGGGGGCTACACCTTC
CASSSGPAGGYTF
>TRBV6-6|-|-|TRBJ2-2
TGTGCCAGCAGTTCTGGGACTTCTGTCGGGGAGCTGTTTTTT
CASSSGTSVGELFF
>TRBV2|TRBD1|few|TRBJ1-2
TGTGCCAGCAGTGTGCAGGGGGCGGGTGGCTACACCTTC
CASSVQGAGGYTF
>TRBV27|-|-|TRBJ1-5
TGTGCCAGCAGTTTAAAGGCGGGTCAGCCCCAGCATTTT
CASSLKAGQPQHF
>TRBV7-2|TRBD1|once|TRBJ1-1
TGTGCCAGCAGCTTGGACAGGGGAGGTTGGACTGAAGCTTTCTTT
CASSLDRGGWTEAFF
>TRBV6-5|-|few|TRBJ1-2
TGTGCCGCGCGGGCGGGTATCGATGGCTACACCTTC
CAARAGIDGYTF
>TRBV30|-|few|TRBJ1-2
TGTGCCTGGAGTGTAGAGGGAAACTATGGCTACACCTTC
CAWSVEGNYGYTF
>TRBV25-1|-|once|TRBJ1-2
TGTGCCAGCAGTGAACCGAGGGGCTACACCTTC
CASSEPRGYTF
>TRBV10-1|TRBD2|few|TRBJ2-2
TGCGCCAGCAGTGCTGCGGGAGTAACCGGGGAGCTGTTTTTT
CASSAAGVTGELFF
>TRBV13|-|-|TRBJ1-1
TGTGCCAGCAGCTTCTGGGGAACTGAAGCTTTCTTT
CASSFWGTEAFF
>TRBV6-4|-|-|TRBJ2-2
TGTGCCAGCAGTCGCGACTCTTACACCGGGGAGCTGTTTTTT
CASSRDSYTGELFF
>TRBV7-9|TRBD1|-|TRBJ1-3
TGTGCCAGCAGCGCCAGGACAGGGCGTAACACCATATATTTT
CASSARTGRNTIYF
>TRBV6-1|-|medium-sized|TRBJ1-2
TGTGCCAGCAGTGAAGCGCCATCAGGGGATGGTGGCTACACCTTC
CASSEAPSGDGGYTF
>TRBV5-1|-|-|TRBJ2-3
TGCGCCAGCAGCTCCACAGGGTCCACAGATACGCAGTATTTT
CASSSTGSTDTQYF
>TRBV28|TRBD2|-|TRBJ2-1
TGTGCCAGCAGGGTAGCGGGAGGGCTAAACAATGAGCAGTTCTTC
CASRVAGGLNNEQFF
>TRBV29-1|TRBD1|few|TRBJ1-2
TGCAGCGTCGACAGGGGTGGCTACACCTTC
CSVDRGGYTF
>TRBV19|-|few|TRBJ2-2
TGTGCCAGTTCGCAGGGGGGTCACACCGGGGAGCTGTTTTTT
CASSQGGHTGELFF
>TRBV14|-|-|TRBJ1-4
TGTGCCAGCAGCCAAGATCTTGGGGAAAAACTGTTTTTT
CASSQDLGEKLFF
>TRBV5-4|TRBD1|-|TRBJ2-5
TGTGCCAGCAGCAGCGGGGACAGGGGTCGGGAGACCCAGTACTTC
CASSSGDRGRETQYF
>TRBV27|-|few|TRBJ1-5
TGTGCCAGCAGTCCGGGGGCGGTGGGCAATCAGCCCCAGCATTTT
CASSPGAVGNQPQHF